A single sample gave rise to the 14 T cell receptor beta chains below, sequenced in a study of T cells in Graves' hyperthyroidism and ophthalmopathy. Amplification of TCR beta CDR3 regions was performed using RNA transcripts as template. Using the HTBI primer set, a first-round RT-PCR was run on the TCR CDR3. TCRdb redid the calling of the multiplex PCR reads with MiXCR, one entry per CDR3 protein. The repertoire holds 530,000 or so distinct CDR3 sequences, approximately 24% seen once, with around 11% in the top ten. The material sequenced was blood. Every receptor here comes from a woman aged 25 to 39 with Graves' ophthalmopathy.

The chain combines TRBV9 with TRBJ2-4, with 7 bases lining up with TRBD2. Unmatched junction bases numbered 4, after V lost 4 bases and J lost 0 bases. This CDR3 comprises 15 residues. The germline gives CDR1 SGDLS, CDR2 YYNGEE. This CDR3 is CASSISGLAKNIQYF. CDR3 in DNA: TGTGCCAGCAGCATTAGCGGGTTAGCCAAAAACATTCAGTACTTC.

This clonotype appeared a few times. Germline and junction disagree at one end, which may indicate a read error. The chain has TRBV10-3 and TRBJ2-2; 10 bases fit TRBD1. The CDR3 is 18 amino acids. CDR1 and CDR2 (germline): ENHRY, SYGVKD. The CDR3 sequence: CALSSGTGEVPYTGELFF. CDR3 DNA sequence: TGTGCCCTCAGTTCCGGGACAGGGGAGGTCCCCTACACCGGGGAGCTGTTTTTT.

This sequence joins TRBV2 and TRBJ2-5; 8 bases map to TRBD1. The V segment lost 0 bases and the J segment 4 bases; nucleotides outside the gene matches: 4. Per the germline V gene, CDR1 is SNHLY and CDR2 is FYNNEI. This CDR3 is built from 15 residues. The CDR3 loop is CASSEARTGRETQYF. The CDR3 bases are TGTGCCAGCAGTGAAGCCCGGACAGGGCGAGAGACCCAGTACTTC. Supplemented by reference TRBV2 and TRBJ2-5, the full variable domain reads EPEVTQTPSHQVTQMGQEVILRCVPISNHLYFYWYRQILGQKVEFLVSFYNNEISEKSEIFDDQFSVERPDGSNFTLKIRSTKLEDSAMYFCASSEARTGRETQYFGPGTRLLVL.

This clonotype was detected many times. The chain is built from TRBV20-1 and TRBJ2-7, with TRBD2 matching over 7 bases. The CDR3 has 18 residues. V shed 0 bases, J shed 3 bases, and the junction held 17 bases outside the gene matches. Per germline, CDR1 DFQATT and CDR2 SNEGSKA (reference sequence). The CDR3 nucleotides are TGCAGTGCTAGAGATCGGGAAAGCGGGGCGCTTAGGTTCTACGAGCAGTACTTC. This codes for CSARDRESGALRFYEQYF.

Ten or more counts support this clonotype. This sequence joins TRBV29-1 and TRBJ1-1, with TRBD1 matching 8 bases. V dropped 3 bases and J dropped 7; count of bases not matched to a gene: 7. Germline CDR1 is SQVTM and CDR2 is ANQGSEA. The CDR3 consists of 13 residues. The CDR3 DNA reads as TGCAGCGTTGATTCCAGGGGGCTGAGTGAAGCTTTCTTT. Protein product: CSVDSRGLSEAFF.

This clonotype has at least ten counts. The V and J genes are TRBV9 and TRBJ1-1; TRBD1 aligns across 9 bases. The V segment lost 4 bases and the J segment 2 bases; nucleotides outside the gene matches: 6. This CDR3 is 15 amino acids long. Germline CDR1 and CDR2: SGDLS and YYNGEE. The CDR3: CASSPPGQGNTEAFF. In nucleotides, the CDR3 is TGTGCCAGCAGCCCACCGGGACAGGGCAACACTGAAGCTTTCTTT.

This clonotype was recorded many times. The chain carries TRBV27 and TRBJ2-5, with 8 bases identical to TRBD1. CDR1 is MNHEY, CDR2 SMNVEV, per germline (reference sequence). Germline trimming cut 6 bases from V and 3 bases from J; bases unmatched to any gene: 9. The length of the CDR3 is 15 residues. Written as DNA, the CDR3 is TGTGCCAGCAGCCCCTGGGACAGGTCCAAAGAGACCCAGTACTTC. Protein sequence: CASSPWDRSKETQYF.

This clonotype occurred many times. The chain has TRBV6-2 or TRBV6-3 and TRBJ2-7, with D hard to call. Looked up from germline, CDR1 is MNHEY and CDR2 is SVGEGT. CDR3 length equals 14 residues. V was shortened by 4 bases and J by 1 base, with 11 bases between the two germline ends. The CDR3 region has the DNA TGTGCCAGCAGTTTGGTGGGTAGGTCCTACGAGCAGTACTTC. It translates to CASSLVGRSYEQYF.

This clonotype was observed at least ten times. DNA of the CDR3: TGCAGTGCTAGAGATCGTAGGGGAGGAAATCAGCCCCAGCATTTT. As protein: CSARDRRGGNQPQHF. The V and J genes are TRBV20-1 and TRBJ1-5; D perhaps matches TRBD1 (5 bases). Germline V gene lookup returns CDR1 DFQATT and CDR2 SNEGSKA (reference sequence). This CDR3 is 15 amino acids long. V was trimmed by 0 bases and J by 4 bases, leaving 13 bases between them.

This clonotype has more than one count but fewer than ten. V and J are TRBV27 and TRBJ1-2; D is possibly TRBD1 (5 bases). The germline CDR1 and CDR2 sequences are MNHEY and SMNVEV (reference sequence). Trimming took 6 bases from V and 4 from J, leaving 21 bases between them. This CDR3 contains 16 residues. CDR3 loop: CASSFRGTQVSYGYTF. The CDR3 nucleotides read TGTGCCAGCAGCTTTCGGGGGACCCAAGTCAGCTATGGCTACACCTTC.

In this sample, this clonotype turned up many times. The chain's CDR3 is CASSSGQGFDTQYF. The CDR3 nucleotides are TGTGCCAGCAGTTCGGGACAGGGGTTTGATACGCAGTATTTT. This chain joins TRBV12-3 or TRBV12-4 and TRBJ2-3; 10 nucleotides align to TRBD1. Trimming cost V 4 bases and J 6 bases; bases outside gene matches: 4. The CDR3 extends over 14 amino acids.

This chain links TRBV5-1 with TRBJ2-1; 7 bases fit TRBD1. CDR1 and CDR2 from the germline V gene are SGHRS and YFSETQ. This CDR3 has 18 amino acids. V lost 4 bases, J lost 3 bases, and 16 bases stayed unmatched. CDR3 loop: CASSQTKIRRDSYNEQFF. The CDR3 nucleotides are TGCGCCAGCAGCCAAACGAAAATCCGACGGGACAGCTACAATGAGCAGTTCTTC.

This clonotype was detected only a few times. The V call is TRBV7-2, the J call TRBJ2-7; D not resolved. The V end lost 2 bases, the J end lost 6 bases, and 11 bases lay between the germline ends. CDR3 length equals 13 residues. The germline V gene encodes CDR1 SGHTA and CDR2 FQGNSA. For the CDR3, the DNA is TGTGCCAGCAGCTTAAGCCAGCGTGGCGAGCAGTACTTC. This gives the protein CASSLSQRGEQYF.

The chain uses TRBV7-8 and TRBJ2-7; D possibly matches TRBD1 or TRBD2 (5 bases each). Trimming took off 5 bases at V and 4 bases at J, with 18 bases between the two ends. Germline V gives CDR1 SGHVS, CDR2 FQNEAQ. This CDR3 contains 15 residues. CDR3 sequence (DNA): TGTGCCAGCAGCCGCCTGGTTGGGGGAAAATACGAGCAGTACTTC. Translated, it gives CASSRLVGGKYEQYF.